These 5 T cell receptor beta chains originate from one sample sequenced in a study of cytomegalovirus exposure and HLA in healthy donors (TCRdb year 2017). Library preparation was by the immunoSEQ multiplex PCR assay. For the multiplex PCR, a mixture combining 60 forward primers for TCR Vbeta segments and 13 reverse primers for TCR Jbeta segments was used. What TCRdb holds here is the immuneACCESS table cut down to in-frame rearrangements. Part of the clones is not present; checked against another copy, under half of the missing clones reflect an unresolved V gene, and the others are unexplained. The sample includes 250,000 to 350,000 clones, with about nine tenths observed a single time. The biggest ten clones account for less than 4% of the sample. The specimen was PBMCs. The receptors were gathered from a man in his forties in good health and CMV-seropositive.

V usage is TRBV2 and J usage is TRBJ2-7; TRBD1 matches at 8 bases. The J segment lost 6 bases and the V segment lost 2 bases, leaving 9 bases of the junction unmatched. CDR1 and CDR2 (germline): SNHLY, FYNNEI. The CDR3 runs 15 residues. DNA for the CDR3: TGTGCCAGCAGTGAATTTCCGGGACAGGCTTCCGAGCAGTACTTC. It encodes CASSEFPGQASEQYF.

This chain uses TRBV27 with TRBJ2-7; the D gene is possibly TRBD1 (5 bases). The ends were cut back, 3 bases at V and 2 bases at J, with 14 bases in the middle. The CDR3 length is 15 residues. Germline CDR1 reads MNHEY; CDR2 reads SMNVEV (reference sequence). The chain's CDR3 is CASSFRVWPPYEQYF. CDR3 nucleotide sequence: TGTGCCAGCAGTTTCAGGGTTTGGCCCCCCTACGAGCAGTACTTC.

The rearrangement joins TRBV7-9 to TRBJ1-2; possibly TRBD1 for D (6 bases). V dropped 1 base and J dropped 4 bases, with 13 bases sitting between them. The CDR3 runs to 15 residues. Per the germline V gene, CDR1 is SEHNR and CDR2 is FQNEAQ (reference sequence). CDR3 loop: CASSLGAGESYGYTF. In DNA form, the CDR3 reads TGTGCCAGCAGCTTAGGCGCAGGGGAGAGCTATGGCTACACCTTC.

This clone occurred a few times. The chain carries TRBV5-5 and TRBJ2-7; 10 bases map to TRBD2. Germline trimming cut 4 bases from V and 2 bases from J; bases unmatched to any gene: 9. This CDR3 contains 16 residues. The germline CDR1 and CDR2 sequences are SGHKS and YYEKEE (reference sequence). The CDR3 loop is CASSITPAGGAYEQYF. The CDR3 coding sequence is TGTGCCAGCAGCATTACACCAGCGGGAGGGGCCTACGAGCAGTACTTC. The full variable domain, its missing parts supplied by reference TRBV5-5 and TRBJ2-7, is DAGVTQSPTHLIKTRGQQVTLRCSPISGHKSVSWYQQVLGQGPQFIFQYYEKEERGRGNFPDRFSARQFPNYSSELNVNALLLGDSALYLCASSITPAGGAYEQYFGPGTRLTVT.

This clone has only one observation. The CDR3 reads CASSEQGVNTDTQYF. Written as DNA, the CDR3 is TGTGCCAGCAGTGAACAGGGGGTGAACACAGATACGCAGTATTTT. J is TRBJ2-3 and V is TRBV6-1; 7 nucleotides align to TRBD1. V lost 2 bases, J lost 2 bases, and 4 bases stayed unmatched. Germline V lookup: CDR1 MNHNS, CDR2 SASEGT. This CDR3 spans 15 amino acids.